Listed below are T cell receptor beta chains from one sample, sequenced in a study of Tregs in tolerant kidney transplant recipients. These receptors have no identified antigens. Assay used: immunoSEQ multiplex PCR; TCRdb lists only in-frame clones, some missing. Among 9,000 to 13,000 clones listed, approximately 90% were seen once. Specimen: Tregs from blood cultured with allogeneic cells, collected before the transplant. All receptors derive from a human patient who received a combined kidney and bone marrow transplant. The CDR3 runs from the conserved cysteine through the conserved F or W. D genes are given only for firm matches. Rows may omit the clone size; those that give it use once, few, many or a size class.

j_call: TRBJ2-3
v_call: TRBV25-1
clone_size: -
d_call: TRBD1
cdr3_aa: CASSENSAGGSPTDTQYF
cdr3_nt: TGTGCCAGCAGTGAAAATTCCGCAGGGGGTAGCCCCACAGATACGCAGTATTTT

j_call: TRBJ2-1
v_call: TRBV11-3
clone_size: -
d_call: TRBD2
cdr3_aa: CASSRYAGGPHEQFF
cdr3_nt: TGTGCCAGCAGCCGGTACGCGGGAGGGCCCCATGAGCAGTTCTTC

j_call: TRBJ2-7
v_call: TRBV2
clone_size: -
d_call: -
cdr3_aa: CASIVQSYEQYF
cdr3_nt: TGTGCCAGCATTGTCCAGAGCTACGAGCAGTACTTC

j_call: TRBJ1-1
v_call: TRBV11-3
clone_size: -
d_call: -
cdr3_aa: CASSTTGRTEAFF
cdr3_nt: TGTGCCAGCAGCACAACAGGGAGGACTGAAGCTTTCTTT

j_call: TRBJ2-3
v_call: TRBV28
clone_size: -
d_call: TRBD2
cdr3_aa: CASSPGLAGFTDTQYF
cdr3_nt: TGTGCCAGCAGTCCGGGACTAGCGGGGTTCACAGATACGCAGTATTTT

j_call: TRBJ1-1
v_call: TRBV30
clone_size: once
d_call: -
cdr3_aa: CAWRITRAFF
cdr3_nt: TGTGCCTGGAGAATCACTCGAGCTTTCTTT

j_call: TRBJ1-2
v_call: TRBV7-9
clone_size: -
d_call: -
cdr3_aa: CASSPDYAGGVGYTF
cdr3_nt: TGTGCCAGCAGCCCGGATTACGCGGGGGGCGTTGGCTACACCTTC

j_call: TRBJ2-5
v_call: TRBV25-1
clone_size: once
d_call: TRBD1
cdr3_aa: CASGTGMKTQYF
cdr3_nt: TGTGCCAGCGGGACAGGGATGAAGACCCAGTACTTC

j_call: TRBJ2-7
v_call: TRBV6-5
clone_size: -
d_call: TRBD1
cdr3_aa: CASSPRQGVRYEQYF
cdr3_nt: TGTGCCAGCAGCCCCCGACAGGGTGTAAGATACGAGCAGTACTTC

j_call: TRBJ2-5
v_call: TRBV5-4
clone_size: once
d_call: -
cdr3_aa: CASSPPGGETQYF
cdr3_nt: TGTGCCAGCAGCCCGCCCGGCGGGGAGACCCAGTACTTC

j_call: TRBJ2-2
v_call: TRBV5-1
clone_size: few
d_call: -
cdr3_aa: CASSLPPGLRTGELFF
cdr3_nt: TGCGCCAGCAGCCTGCCGCCGGGACTCCGGACCGGGGAGCTGTTTTTT

j_call: TRBJ1-2
v_call: TRBV19
clone_size: -
d_call: -
cdr3_aa: CASSRVRGSNYGYTF
cdr3_nt: TGTGCCAGTAGTCGAGTTAGGGGGAGTAACTATGGCTACACCTTC

j_call: TRBJ2-2
v_call: TRBV21-1
clone_size: -
d_call: -
cdr3_aa: CASSKPPGGLTGELFF
cdr3_nt: TGTGCCAGCAGCAAACCCCCCGGGGGCTTAACCGGGGAGCTGTTTTTT

j_call: TRBJ2-2
v_call: TRBV9
clone_size: -
d_call: -
cdr3_aa: CASSPVDPGELFF
cdr3_nt: TGTGCCAGCAGCCCCGTGGATCCCGGGGAGCTGTTTTTT

j_call: TRBJ2-2
v_call: TRBV9
clone_size: -
d_call: -
cdr3_aa: CASSPFTGELFF
cdr3_nt: TGTGCCAGCAGCCCCTTCACCGGGGAGCTGTTTTTT

j_call: TRBJ2-7
v_call: TRBV6-1
clone_size: -
d_call: -
cdr3_aa: CASSEGVYEQYF
cdr3_nt: TGTGCCAGCAGTGAAGGCGTCTACGAGCAGTACTTC

j_call: TRBJ1-5
v_call: TRBV11-2
clone_size: -
d_call: -
cdr3_aa: CASSLGQGYNQPQHF
cdr3_nt: TGTGCCAGCAGTCTAGGGCAGGGCTACAATCAGCCCCAGCATTTT

j_call: TRBJ2-4
v_call: TRBV15
clone_size: once
d_call: -
cdr3_aa: CATSRFVSVGKNIQYF
cdr3_nt: TGTGCCACCAGCAGGTTTGTTAGCGTGGGCAAAAACATTCAGTACTTC

j_call: TRBJ1-1
v_call: TRBV30
clone_size: -
d_call: -
cdr3_aa: CAWKRALHIPTEAFF
cdr3_nt: TGTGCCTGGAAGAGGGCCCTCCATATCCCCACTGAAGCTTTCTTT

j_call: TRBJ2-7
v_call: TRBV29-1
clone_size: -
d_call: -
cdr3_aa: CSVYDGRGYEQYF
cdr3_nt: TGCAGCGTTTACGACGGGAGAGGCTACGAGCAGTACTTC

j_call: TRBJ2-3
v_call: TRBV19
clone_size: -
d_call: TRBD2
cdr3_aa: CASSGLAGFADTQYF
cdr3_nt: TGTGCCAGTAGTGGCCTAGCGGGGTTCGCAGATACGCAGTATTTT

j_call: TRBJ1-1
v_call: TRBV7-3
clone_size: -
d_call: -
cdr3_aa: CASSLKGPVVNTEAFF
cdr3_nt: TGTGCCAGCAGCTTAAAGGGTCCAGTTGTGAACACTGAAGCTTTCTTT

j_call: TRBJ2-7
v_call: TRBV4-3
clone_size: -
d_call: TRBD2
cdr3_aa: CASSRVAGGSYEQYF
cdr3_nt: TGCGCCAGCAGCCGGGTAGCGGGAGGATCCTACGAGCAGTACTTC

j_call: TRBJ1-2
v_call: TRBV29-1
clone_size: -
d_call: TRBD1
cdr3_aa: CSVGDRVDGYTF
cdr3_nt: TGCAGCGTTGGGGACAGGGTAGATGGCTACACCTTC

j_call: TRBJ2-1
v_call: TRBV29-1
clone_size: -
d_call: TRBD2
cdr3_aa: CSALSGTINEQFF
cdr3_nt: TGCAGCGCCCTTAGCGGGACCATCAATGAGCAGTTCTTC

j_call: TRBJ2-1
v_call: TRBV15
clone_size: -
d_call: -
cdr3_aa: CATRVGQPHMNEQFF
cdr3_nt: TGTGCCACCAGGGTTGGGCAACCTCACATGAATGAGCAGTTCTTC

j_call: TRBJ1-3
v_call: TRBV15
clone_size: -
d_call: -
cdr3_aa: CATSRVVWATYGNTIYF
cdr3_nt: TGTGCCACCAGCAGAGTGGTTTGGGCGACTTATGGAAACACCATATATTTT

j_call: TRBJ2-5
v_call: TRBV7-8
clone_size: -
d_call: TRBD1
cdr3_aa: CASSPYDRVGTQYF
cdr3_nt: TGTGCCAGCAGCCCGTATGACAGGGTTGGGACCCAGTACTTC

j_call: TRBJ2-1
v_call: TRBV7-2
clone_size: -
d_call: TRBD2
cdr3_aa: CASSFSLAGSYNEQFF
cdr3_nt: TGTGCCAGCAGCTTTTCTCTAGCGGGAAGCTACAATGAGCAGTTCTTC

j_call: TRBJ2-7
v_call: TRBV11-3
clone_size: -
d_call: -
cdr3_aa: CASSLGQYDTYEQYF
cdr3_nt: TGTGCCAGCAGCTTAGGCCAGTACGACACCTACGAGCAGTACTTC

j_call: TRBJ2-7
v_call: TRBV10-1
clone_size: -
d_call: TRBD1
cdr3_aa: CASSLGHYRGRNEQYF
cdr3_nt: TGCGCCAGCAGCTTGGGCCACTACAGGGGGAGAAACGAGCAGTACTTC

j_call: TRBJ1-2
v_call: TRBV30
clone_size: -
d_call: -
cdr3_aa: CAWSSNVEVYGYTF
cdr3_nt: TGTGCCTGGAGTTCTAACGTGGAGGTCTATGGCTACACCTTC

j_call: TRBJ1-1
v_call: TRBV5-1
clone_size: -
d_call: -
cdr3_aa: CASSSITGRNTEAFF
cdr3_nt: TGCGCCAGCAGCTCTATTACTGGACGCAACACTGAAGCTTTCTTT

j_call: TRBJ1-4
v_call: TRBV28
clone_size: -
d_call: -
cdr3_aa: CASSLYAGGRKLFF
cdr3_nt: TGTGCCAGCAGTTTATACGCGGGAGGGAGAAAACTGTTTTTT

j_call: TRBJ1-3
v_call: TRBV6-1
clone_size: -
d_call: -
cdr3_aa: CASSRDTGGNTIYF
cdr3_nt: TGTGCCAGTTCAAGGGATACCGGAGGAAACACCATATATTTT

j_call: TRBJ2-1
v_call: TRBV6-5
clone_size: -
d_call: -
cdr3_aa: CASSLSPLNNEQFF
cdr3_nt: TGTGCCAGCAGTTTAAGCCCTCTGAACAATGAGCAGTTCTTC

j_call: TRBJ2-4
v_call: TRBV7-2
clone_size: -
d_call: -
cdr3_aa: CASSLGLPPLDIQYF
cdr3_nt: TGTGCCAGCAGCTTAGGGCTGCCACCATTAGACATTCAGTACTTC

j_call: TRBJ2-3
v_call: TRBV5-4
clone_size: -
d_call: -
cdr3_aa: CASSWSGITDTQYF
cdr3_nt: TGTGCCAGCAGCTGGTCGGGCATCACAGATACGCAGTATTTT

j_call: TRBJ2-1
v_call: TRBV23-1
clone_size: -
d_call: -
cdr3_aa: CASSQSESRGAHNEQFF
cdr3_nt: TGCGCCAGCAGTCAATCGGAATCGAGGGGGGCCCACAATGAGCAGTTCTTC

j_call: TRBJ2-1
v_call: TRBV19
clone_size: -
d_call: -
cdr3_aa: CASTRGSGFNEQFF
cdr3_nt: TGTGCCAGTACAAGGGGGAGCGGATTCAATGAGCAGTTCTTC

j_call: TRBJ2-7
v_call: TRBV6-5
clone_size: few
d_call: TRBD1
cdr3_aa: CASSYSRGTGGHEQYF
cdr3_nt: TGTGCCAGCAGTTACTCGAGGGGGACAGGGGGCCACGAGCAGTACTTC

j_call: TRBJ1-2
v_call: TRBV5-4
clone_size: -
d_call: -
cdr3_aa: CASSLGWVYGYTF
cdr3_nt: TGTGCCAGCAGCTTGGGCTGGGTCTATGGCTACACCTTC

j_call: TRBJ1-3
v_call: TRBV7-9
clone_size: -
d_call: -
cdr3_aa: CASSLAPKNTIYF
cdr3_nt: TGTGCCAGCAGCTTAGCGCCTAAAAACACCATATATTTT

j_call: TRBJ2-7
v_call: TRBV18
clone_size: -
d_call: TRBD2
cdr3_aa: CASSPTSGTHEQYF
cdr3_nt: TGTGCCAGCTCACCGACTAGCGGGACTCACGAGCAGTACTTC

j_call: TRBJ2-3
v_call: TRBV19
clone_size: -
d_call: TRBD1
cdr3_aa: CASRLTGEDTQYF
cdr3_nt: TGTGCCAGTAGGTTGACAGGGGAAGATACGCAGTATTTT

j_call: TRBJ2-2
v_call: TRBV19
clone_size: -
d_call: TRBD2
cdr3_aa: CASTRLAGGSLDTGELFF
cdr3_nt: TGTGCCAGTACCCGACTAGCGGGAGGGTCCTTAGACACCGGGGAGCTGTTTTTT

j_call: TRBJ1-5
v_call: TRBV28
clone_size: -
d_call: -
cdr3_aa: CASSLLWGAAPLSNQPQHF
cdr3_nt: TGTGCCAGCAGTTTATTGTGGGGGGCCGCCCCCCTTAGCAATCAGCCCCAGCATTTT

j_call: TRBJ2-1
v_call: TRBV7-2
clone_size: -
d_call: TRBD1
cdr3_aa: CASSSRDGDRGPNEQFF
cdr3_nt: TGTGCCAGCAGCTCTCGAGATGGGGACAGGGGCCCCAATGAGCAGTTCTTC

j_call: TRBJ2-1
v_call: TRBV29-1
clone_size: -
d_call: -
cdr3_aa: CSVTGRYLAMEQFF
cdr3_nt: TGCAGCGTTACCGGGCGGTACTTAGCAATGGAGCAGTTCTTC

j_call: TRBJ2-5
v_call: TRBV4-1
clone_size: -
d_call: -
cdr3_aa: CASSQEGARGETQYF
cdr3_nt: TGCGCCAGCAGCCAAGAAGGGGCGAGGGGAGAGACCCAGTACTTC

j_call: TRBJ2-7
v_call: TRBV6-5
clone_size: once
d_call: -
cdr3_aa: CASSYSGSYEQYF
cdr3_nt: TGTGCCAGCAGTTACTCGGGCTCCTACGAGCAGTACTTC

j_call: TRBJ1-5
v_call: TRBV10-3
clone_size: -
d_call: -
cdr3_aa: CAISEPGLKPNQPQHF
cdr3_nt: TGTGCCATCAGTGAGCCGGGACTGAAACCCAATCAGCCCCAGCATTTT

j_call: TRBJ2-1
v_call: TRBV6-5
clone_size: -
d_call: TRBD2
cdr3_aa: CASSRAGGYNEQFF
cdr3_nt: TGTGCCAGCAGCAGGGCGGGGGGATACAATGAGCAGTTCTTC

j_call: TRBJ2-7
v_call: TRBV10-3
clone_size: -
d_call: TRBD2
cdr3_aa: CASSASGGAISYEQYF
cdr3_nt: TGTGCCTCATCGGCTAGCGGGGGCGCTATCTCCTACGAGCAGTACTTC

j_call: TRBJ1-6
v_call: TRBV29-1
clone_size: -
d_call: TRBD1
cdr3_aa: CRLKQGANSPLHF
cdr3_nt: TGCAGACTTAAACAGGGGGCGAATTCACCCCTCCACTTT

j_call: TRBJ1-4
v_call: TRBV5-1
clone_size: -
d_call: -
cdr3_aa: CASSLGQGPTNEKLFF
cdr3_nt: TGCGCCAGCTCCCTGGGTCAGGGCCCAACTAATGAAAAACTGTTTTTT